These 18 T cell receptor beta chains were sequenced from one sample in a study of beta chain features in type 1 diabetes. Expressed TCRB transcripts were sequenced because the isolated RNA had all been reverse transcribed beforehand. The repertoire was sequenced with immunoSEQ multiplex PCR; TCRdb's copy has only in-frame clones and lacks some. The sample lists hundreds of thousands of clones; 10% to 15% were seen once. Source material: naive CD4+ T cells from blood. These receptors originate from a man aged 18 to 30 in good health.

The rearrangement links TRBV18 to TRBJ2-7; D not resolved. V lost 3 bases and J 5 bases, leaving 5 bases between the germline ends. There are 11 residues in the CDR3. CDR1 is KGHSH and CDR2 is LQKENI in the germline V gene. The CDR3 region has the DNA TGTGCCAGCTCACCGTCAAACGAGCAGTACTTC. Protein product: CASSPSNEQYF.

CDR3 in amino acids: CASSQQTSYEQYF. The DNA of the CDR3 is TGCGCCAGCAGCCAACAAACTTCCTACGAGCAGTACTTC. This rearrangement joins TRBV4-3 to TRBJ2-7; D uncertain. V was cut by 2 bases and J by 1 base, with 6 bases left in between. The CDR3 extends over 13 amino acids. The germline CDR1 and CDR2 sequences are LGHNA and YSLEER.

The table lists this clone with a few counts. CDR3 residues: CASSLDDRVNEKLFF. For the CDR3, the DNA is TGTGCCAGCAGCTTAGATGACAGAGTTAATGAAAAACTGTTTTTT. V usage is TRBV7-9 and J usage is TRBJ1-4; tentatively, D is TRBD1 (5 bases). Germline values: CDR1 SEHNR, CDR2 FQNEAQ (reference sequence). V was trimmed by 1 base and J by 4 bases, leaving 10 bases between them. CDR3 length: 15 residues.

The CDR3 DNA reads as TGTGCCAGCAGCTTAACACTACAGGGAAGCGGCAATCAGCCCCAGCATTTT. Translation: CASSLTLQGSGNQPQHF. This chain connects TRBV7-9 to TRBJ1-5; D possibly corresponds to TRBD1 (6 bases). The V end was cut by 2 bases, the J end by 2 bases, with 16 bases between. CDR3 length equals 17 residues. CDR1 SEHNR and CDR2 FQNEAQ come from the germline V gene (reference sequence).

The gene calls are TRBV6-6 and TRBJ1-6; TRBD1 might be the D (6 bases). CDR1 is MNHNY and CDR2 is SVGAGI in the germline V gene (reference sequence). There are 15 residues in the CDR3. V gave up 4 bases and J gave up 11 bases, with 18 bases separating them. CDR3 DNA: TGTGCCAGCAGTTTAGCCAACAGGGTGGAGACACCCCTCCACTTT. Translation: CASSLANRVETPLHF.

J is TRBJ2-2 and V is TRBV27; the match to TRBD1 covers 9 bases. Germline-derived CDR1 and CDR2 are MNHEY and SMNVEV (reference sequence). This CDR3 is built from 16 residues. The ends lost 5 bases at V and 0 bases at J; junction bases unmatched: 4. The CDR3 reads CASSPRQGANTGELFF. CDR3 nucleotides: TGTGCCAGCAGTCCCCGACAGGGGGCGAACACCGGGGAGCTGTTTTTT.

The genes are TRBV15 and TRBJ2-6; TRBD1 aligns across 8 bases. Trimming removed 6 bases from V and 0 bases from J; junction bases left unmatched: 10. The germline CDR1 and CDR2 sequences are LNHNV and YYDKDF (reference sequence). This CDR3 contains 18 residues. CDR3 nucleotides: TGTGCCACCAGGCGAACGGGACAGGAGTACTCTGGGGCCAACGTCCTGACTTTC. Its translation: CATRRTGQEYSGANVLTF. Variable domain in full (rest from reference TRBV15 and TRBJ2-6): DAMVIQNPRYQVTQFGKPVTLSCSQTLNHNVMYWYQQKSSQAPKLLFHYYDKDFNNEADTPDNFQSRRPNTSFCFLDIRSPGLGDTAMYLCATRRTGQEYSGANVLTFGAGSRLTVL.

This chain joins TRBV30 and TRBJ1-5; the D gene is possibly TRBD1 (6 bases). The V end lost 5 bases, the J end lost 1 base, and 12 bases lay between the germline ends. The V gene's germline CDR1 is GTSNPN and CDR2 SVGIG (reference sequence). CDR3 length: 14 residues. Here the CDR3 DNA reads TGTGCCTGGGCAGGGGTCGCGAGCAATCAGCCCCAGCATTTT. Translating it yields CAWAGVASNQPQHF.

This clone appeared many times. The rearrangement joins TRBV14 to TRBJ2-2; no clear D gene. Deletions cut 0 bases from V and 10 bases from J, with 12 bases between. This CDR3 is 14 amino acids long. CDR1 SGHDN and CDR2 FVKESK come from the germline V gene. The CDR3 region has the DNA TGTGCCAGCAGCCAAGATAGCCTAAGACTGGAGCTGTTTTTT. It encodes CASSQDSLRLELFF.

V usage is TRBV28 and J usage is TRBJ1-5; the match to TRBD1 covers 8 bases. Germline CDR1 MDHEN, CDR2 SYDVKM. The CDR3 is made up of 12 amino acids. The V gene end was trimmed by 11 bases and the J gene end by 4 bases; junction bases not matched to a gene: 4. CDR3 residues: CAVQGANQPQHF. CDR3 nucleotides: TGTGCCGTCCAGGGGGCGAATCAGCCCCAGCATTTT.

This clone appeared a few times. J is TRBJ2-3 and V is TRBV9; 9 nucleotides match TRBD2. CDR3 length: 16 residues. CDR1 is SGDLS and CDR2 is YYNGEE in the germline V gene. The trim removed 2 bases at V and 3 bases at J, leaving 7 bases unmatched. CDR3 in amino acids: CASSVAIAGATDTQYF. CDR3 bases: TGTGCCAGCAGCGTTGCCATAGCGGGAGCGACAGATACGCAGTATTTT.

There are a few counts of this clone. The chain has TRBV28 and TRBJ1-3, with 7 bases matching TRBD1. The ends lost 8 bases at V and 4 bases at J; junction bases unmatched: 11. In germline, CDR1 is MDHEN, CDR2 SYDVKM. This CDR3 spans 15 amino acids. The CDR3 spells CASEQGGYRGNTIYF. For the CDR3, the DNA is TGTGCCAGCGAGCAGGGGGGATACAGGGGAAACACCATATATTTT.

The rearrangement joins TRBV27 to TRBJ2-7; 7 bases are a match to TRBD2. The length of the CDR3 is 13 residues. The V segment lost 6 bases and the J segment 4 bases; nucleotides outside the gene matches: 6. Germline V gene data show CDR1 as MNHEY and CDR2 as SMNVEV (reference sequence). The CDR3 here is CASSRGGFYEQYF. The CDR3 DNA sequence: TGTGCCAGCAGCCGCGGGGGTTTTTACGAGCAGTACTTC.

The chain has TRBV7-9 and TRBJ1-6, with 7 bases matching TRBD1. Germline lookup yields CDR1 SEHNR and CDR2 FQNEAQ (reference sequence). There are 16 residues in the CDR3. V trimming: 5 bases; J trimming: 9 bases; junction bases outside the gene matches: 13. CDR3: CASSARDSPRGSPLHF. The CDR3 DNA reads TGTGCCAGCAGCGCCCGGGACAGCCCCCGGGGTTCACCCCTCCACTTT.

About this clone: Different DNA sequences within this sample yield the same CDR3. The CDR3 region has the DNA TGTGCCAGCAGCTTTGACAGGGGCGCGGAGAAACTGTTTTTT. This encodes CASSFDRGAEKLFF. The rearrangement uses TRBV7-2 and TRBJ1-4, with TRBD1 matching over 8 bases. The trim removed 3 bases at V and 11 bases at J, leaving 8 bases unmatched. CDR1 and CDR2 from the germline V gene are SGHTA and FQGNSA. The CDR3 is made up of 14 amino acids.

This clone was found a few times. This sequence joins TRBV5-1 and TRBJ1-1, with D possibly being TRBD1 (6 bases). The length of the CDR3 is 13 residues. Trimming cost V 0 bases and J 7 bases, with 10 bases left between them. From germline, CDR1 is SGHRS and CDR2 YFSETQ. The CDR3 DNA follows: TGCGCCAGCAGCTTGGTCACAGGGCTTGAAGCTTTCTTT. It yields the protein CASSLVTGLEAFF.

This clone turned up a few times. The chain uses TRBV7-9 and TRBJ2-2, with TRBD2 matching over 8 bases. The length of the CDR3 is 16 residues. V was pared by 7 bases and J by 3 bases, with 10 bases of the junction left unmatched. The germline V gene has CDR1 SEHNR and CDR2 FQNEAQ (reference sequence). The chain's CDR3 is CASIQSGTRDTGELFF. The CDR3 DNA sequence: TGTGCCAGCATCCAATCCGGGACTAGGGACACCGGGGAGCTGTTTTTT.

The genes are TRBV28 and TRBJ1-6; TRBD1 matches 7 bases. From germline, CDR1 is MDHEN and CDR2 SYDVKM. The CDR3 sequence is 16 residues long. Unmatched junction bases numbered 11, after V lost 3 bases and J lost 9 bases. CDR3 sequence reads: CASSFLAGQGGSPLHF. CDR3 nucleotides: TGTGCCAGCAGTTTCCTCGCCGGCCAGGGGGGTTCACCCCTCCACTTT. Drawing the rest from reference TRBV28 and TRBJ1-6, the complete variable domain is DVKVTQSSRYLVKRTGEKVFLECVQDMDHENMFWYRQDPGLGLRLIYFSYDVKMKEKGDIPEGYSVSREKKERFSLILESASTNQTSMYLCASSFLAGQGGSPLHFGNGTRLTVT.